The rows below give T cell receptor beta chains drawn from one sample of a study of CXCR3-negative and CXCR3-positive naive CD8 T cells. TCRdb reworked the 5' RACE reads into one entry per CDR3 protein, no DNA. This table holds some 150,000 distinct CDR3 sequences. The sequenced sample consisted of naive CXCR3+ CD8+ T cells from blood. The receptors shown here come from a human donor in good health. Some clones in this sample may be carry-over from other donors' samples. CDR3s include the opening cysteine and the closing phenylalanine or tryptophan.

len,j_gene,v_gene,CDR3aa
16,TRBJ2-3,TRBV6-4,CASSESGGAGTDTQYF
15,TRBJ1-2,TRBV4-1,CASSLGTEVNYGYTF
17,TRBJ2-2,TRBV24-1,CATETGPAGRNTGELFF
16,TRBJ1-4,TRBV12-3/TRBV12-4,CASSFHGDNTNEKLFF
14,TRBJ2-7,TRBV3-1,CASSPGTSGYEQYF
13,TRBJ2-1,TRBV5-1,CASSFESSHEQFF
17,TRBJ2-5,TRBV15,CATMYYEGPHPPETQYF
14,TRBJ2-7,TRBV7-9,CASSAWTGNYEQYF
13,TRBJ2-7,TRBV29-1,CSVEVAGVGEQYF
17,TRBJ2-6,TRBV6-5,CASRPGQGLSGANVLTF
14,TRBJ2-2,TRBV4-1,CASSQGENTGELFF
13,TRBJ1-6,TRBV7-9,CASSTEGTRPLHF
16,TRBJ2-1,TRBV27,CASSLNVGLAGHEQFF
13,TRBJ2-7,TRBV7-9,CASSFEVSYEQYF
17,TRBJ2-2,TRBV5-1,CASSLDLAGAYTGELFF
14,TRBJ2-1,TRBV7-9,CASSIGLSYNEQFF
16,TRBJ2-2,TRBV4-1,CASSPGLAGNTGELFF
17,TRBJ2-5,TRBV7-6,CASSHGTSGGLQETQYF
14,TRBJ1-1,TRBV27,CASSWGGTGTEAFF
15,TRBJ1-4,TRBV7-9,CASSTWREGNEKLFF
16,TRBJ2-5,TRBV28,CASSLSVAGMMETQYF
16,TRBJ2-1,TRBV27,CASSFGLSHSYNEQFF
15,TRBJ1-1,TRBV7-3,CASSLRGPGDTEAFF
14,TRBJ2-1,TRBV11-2,CASSLGGAYNEQFF
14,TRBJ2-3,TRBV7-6,CASSPGGAAWTQYF
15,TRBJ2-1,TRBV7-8,CASSTRQGFYNEQFF
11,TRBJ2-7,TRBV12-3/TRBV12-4,CATGDSLEQYF
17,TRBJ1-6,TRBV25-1,CASSEFLTLNDNSPLHF
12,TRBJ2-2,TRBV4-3,CASSGGSGELFF
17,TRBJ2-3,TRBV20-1,CSAPHSLTSGDTDTQYF
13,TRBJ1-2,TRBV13,CASSSQGAEGYTF
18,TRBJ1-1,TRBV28,CASRFRDRGPYMNTEAFF
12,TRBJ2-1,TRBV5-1,CASSFIGNEQFF
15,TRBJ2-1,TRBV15,CATSHRTSGRIEQFF
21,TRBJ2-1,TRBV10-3,CAISESSGYPSSQHPYNEQFF
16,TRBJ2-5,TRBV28,CASSLRLAGVQETQYF
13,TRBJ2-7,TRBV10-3,CAISTGSHYEQYF
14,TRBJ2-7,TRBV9,CASSAAPEGYEQYF
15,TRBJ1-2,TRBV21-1,CASSKVEGTNYGYTF
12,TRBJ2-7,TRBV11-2,CASSLGDDEQYF
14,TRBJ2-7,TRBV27,CASSSSGVTYEQYF
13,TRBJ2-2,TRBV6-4,CASSHGDTGELFF
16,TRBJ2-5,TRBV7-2,CASSHGRTGPQETQYF
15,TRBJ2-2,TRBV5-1,CASSSGQGSTGELFF
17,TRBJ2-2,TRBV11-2,CASSSTLGGENTGELFF
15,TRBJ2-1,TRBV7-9,CASSLLRGVNNEQFF